The 25 T cell receptor delta chains reported below all come from one sample, sequenced in a study of γδ T cells in repeated Plasmodium falciparum infection. TCRdb processed the multiplex PCR reads again with the CATT caller. The sample shows 50,000 to 65,000 delta-chain clones, over 1.5% of them seen only once. Vgamma9/Vdelta2+ and Vdelta2-negative gammadelta T cells were flow-sorted from PBMC for bulk sequencing. The sequenced material came from gamma-delta T cells from blood. These receptors were taken from a pool of human donors (malaria-infected and uninfected, not separated).

This clone was observed a handful of times. TCRdb assigns this DNA the protein of a much larger clone, which departs from its translation at residue 19; this likely reflects a read error, and the protein shown comes from translating the DNA. The chain uses TRAV38-2/DV8 and TRDJ1, with 10 nucleotides matching TRDD3. The J gene was not available in TCRdb and was assigned here by matching the DNA to germline segments. Trimming at V came to 5 bases and at J to 1 base, leaving 35 bases not matched to a gene. This CDR3 comprises 25 residues. The germline CDR1 and CDR2 sequences are TSESDYY and QEAYKQQN. The CDR3 coding sequence is TGTGCTTATAGTAGCTTTTCGACCTTCCTCCAATACCCGTACTGGGGGATCCGAACCACCGATAAACTCATCTTT. Protein sequence: CAYSSFSTFLQYPYWGIRTTDKLIF.

Regarding this clone: The TCRdb record carries a much larger clone's protein, which differs from this DNA's translation at residue 16; a read error is the likely cause, and the protein listed here is the DNA translation. The rearrangement links TRDV1 to TRDJ1; the D gene is possibly TRDD3 (8 bases). The J gene, missing from TCRdb, was assigned here through DNA to germline matching. From germline, CDR1 is TSWWSYY and CDR2 QGS. The CDR3 totals 24 residues. The ends were cut back, 4 bases at V and 1 base at J, with 40 bases in the middle. As DNA, the CDR3 is TGTGCTCTTGGGGCTTTTTCCTACCAGAGAATGTACTGGGGGCCCCCCCCTGCCACCGATAAACTCATCTTT. This translates into CALGAFSYQRMYWGPPPATDKLIF.

This clone was seen only a few times. The TCRdb protein comes from a much larger clone and disagrees with this DNA's translation at residue 14, likely due to a read error; the protein given here is derived from the DNA. The rearrangement joins TRDV3 to TRDJ1, with a weak D call TRDD2 (9 bases). Matching the DNA to germline supplied the J gene, which TCRdb does not give. CDR3 length equals 22 residues. Deletions cut 3 bases from V and 0 bases from J, with 38 bases between. Germline lookup yields CDR1 TVYSNPD and CDR2 GDNSRS (reference sequence). CDR3 in amino acids: CALGSFLHFWGGGCPNTDKLIF. The CDR3 nucleotides read TGTGCCTTGGGATCCTTCCTACACTTTTGGGGTGGGGGATGCCCGAACACCGATAAACTCATCTTT.

This clone has a count of ten or more. A read error likely explains this, since a far larger clone differs by one base. This sample also contains other DNA sequences that code for the same CDR3. The rearrangement joins TRDV1 to TRDJ1; D might be TRDD3 (10 bases). The CDR3 covers 21 residues. The germline CDR1 and CDR2 sequences are TSWWSYY and QGS. Between the trimmed V and J ends, which lost 9 bases and 5 bases, there was a span of 40 bases. DNA for the CDR3: TGTGCTCTGCGGGTCCTTCCTACGATAATAACGGGGGGATACGCAACTGATAAACTCATCTTT. Encoded protein: CALRVLPTIITGGYATDKLIF.

With respect to this clone: This likely stems from a read error, as it lies one base from a far larger clone. The identical CDR3 is also encoded by other nucleotide sequences in the sample. This sequence joins TRDV1 and TRDJ1, with 13 positions matching TRDD3. TCRdb lists no J gene, so it was determined here by aligning the DNA to germline. The CDR3 is 26 amino acids. Unmatched junction bases numbered 37, after V lost 1 base and J lost 8 bases. The germline CDR1 and CDR2 sequences are TSWWSYY and QGS. CDR3 sequence reads: CALGEPNQTPILGDTGTLLKVHKLIF. CDR3 nucleotides: TGTGCTCTTGGGGAACCGAACCAAACACCCATACTGGGGGATACGGGAACCCTATTAAAAGTTCACAAACTCATCTTT.

There are many counts of this clone. A read error likely explains why the TCRdb protein, taken from a much larger clone, differs from this DNA's translation at residue 15; the protein shown is translated from the DNA. Here the V gene is TRDV2, but the J gene went uncalled; TRDD3 was called by the table and not checked on the DNA. CDR3 length: 16 residues. Germline V lookup: CDR1 GEAIGNYY, CDR2 EKD. The CDR3, as DNA: TGTGCCTGTGACACCGCTGGGGTAATCAACACCGATAAACTCACCTTT. Its translation is CACDTAGVINTDKLTF.

This clone was picked up a small number of times. The amino acid sequence in TCRdb belongs to a much larger clone and departs from this DNA's translation at residue 6, likely a sequencing read error; the sequence shown is translated from the DNA. This chain joins TRDV1 and TRDJ1; the match to TRDD3 covers 7 bases. The J gene is absent in TCRdb and was assigned here via DNA matching to germline. V trimming: 0 bases; J trimming: 0 bases; junction bases outside the gene matches: 19. The CDR3 totals 21 residues. Germline-derived CDR1 and CDR2 are TSWWSYY and QGS. The CDR3 DNA sequence: TGTGCTCTTGGGGAACTTTTTCGTGGCGATAATGGGGGACTGTACACCGATAAACTCATCTTT. Its protein product is CALGELFRGDNGGLYTDKLIF.

This clone was observed a handful of times. The protein in TCRdb stems from a much larger clone and differs at residue 10 from this DNA's translation, likely a read error; here the protein is translated from the DNA. The chain is built from TRDV2 and TRDJ1, with 9 nucleotides matching TRDD3. TCRdb lists no J gene, so it was determined here by aligning the DNA to germline. In germline, CDR1 is GEAIGNYY, CDR2 EKD. There are 17 residues in the CDR3. The V gene end was trimmed by 0 bases and the J gene end by 0 bases; junction bases not matched to a gene: 7. CDR3 region: CACDTLLGDQYTDKLIF. The CDR3 DNA follows: TGTGCCTGTGACACCTTACTGGGGGACCAATACACCGATAAACTCATCTTT.

With respect to this clone: TCRdb's protein for this DNA is that of a much larger clone and differs from the translation at residue 8, likely a read error; the protein shown is the DNA translation. The same CDR3 also results from other DNA sequences found in this sample. The rearrangement links TRDV1 to TRDJ1; perhaps TRDD3 as D (6 bases). The germline V gene encodes CDR1 TSWWSYY and CDR2 QGS. The germline V and J ends were trimmed by 3 bases and 0 bases, with 26 bases remaining between them. This CDR3 is 20 amino acids long. The DNA of the CDR3 is TGTGCTCTTGGGGAGTTACTCAGGGGGACGAGTTTAAAGTACACCGATAAACTCATCTTT. Protein product: CALGELLRGTSLKYTDKLIF.

This clone was recorded a few times. It is likely a read error: a sequence one base away is far more abundant. The sample holds other DNA sequences that translate to the same CDR3. The gene calls are TRDV1 and TRDJ1, with D tentatively TRDD3 (6 bases). The CDR3 spans 23 residues. V lost 3 bases to trimming and J lost 0 bases, with 35 bases between them. CDR1 is TSWWSYY, CDR2 QGS, per germline. CDR3 in amino acids: CALGELRRGPGASTRGYTDKLIF. DNA of the CDR3: TGTGCTCTTGGGGAGCTCCGTCGAGGTCCTGGGGCCTCAACGCGGGGGTACACCGATAAACTCATCTTT.

This clone was seen a few times. TCRdb's protein for this DNA is that of a much larger clone and differs from the translation at residue 9, likely a read error; the protein shown is the DNA translation. This chain links TRDV1 with TRDJ1; D assignment may be TRDD2 or TRDD3 (6 bases each). TCRdb is silent on the J gene; assignment here came from matching the DNA to germline. Germline lookup yields CDR1 TSWWSYY and CDR2 QGS. This CDR3 comprises 21 residues. V gave up 6 bases and J gave up 1 base, with 33 bases separating them. CDR3 residues: CALGEAWVILPGWGFTDKLIF. The CDR3 DNA sequence: TGTGCTCTTGGAGAAGCGTGGGTGATCCTACCCGGCTGGGGATTCACCGATAAACTCATCTTT.

This clone showed up just a few times. The protein given by TCRdb reflects a much larger clone and differs at residue 23 from this DNA's translation, likely from a read error; the protein shown is the DNA's translation. V and J are TRDV1 and TRDJ1; TRDD3 matches at 11 bases. Matching the DNA to germline supplied the J gene, which TCRdb does not give. The CDR3 is 29 amino acids. The V and J ends lost 2 bases and 3 bases, in that order; junction bases with no gene match: 44. Germline CDR1 and CDR2: TSWWSYY and QGS. CDR3 sequence (DNA): TGTGCTCTTGGGGAATTCATACAGTCCGAGCCTGGGGGATACTTCAAGGTCGAACCATTCCCTAATGGGGCCGATAAACTCATCTTT. It yields the protein CALGEFIQSEPGGYFKVEPFPNGADKLIF.

Concerning this clone: TCRdb's protein for this DNA is that of a much larger clone and differs from the translation at residue 18, likely a read error; the protein shown is the DNA translation. The J gene has no call, while the V gene is TRAV38-2/DV8; TRDD3, the table's D call, was not compared with the DNA. CDR3 size: 21 residues. From germline, CDR1 is TSESDYY and CDR2 QEAYKQQN. Here the CDR3 reads CAYRGPPTSRGKSSVEDNLIF. The CDR3, as DNA: TGTGCTTATAGGGGCCCTCCTACTTCTAGGGGTAAATCGAGTGTGGAAGATAACCTCATCTTT.

This clone has just a few counts. TCRdb's entry gives the protein of a much larger clone, which mismatches this DNA's translation at residue 8, likely from a read error; the protein reported here is translated from the DNA. V is TRDV2 and J is TRDJ2; TRDD3 agrees at 9 bases. Since TCRdb gives no J gene, matching the DNA to germline was used here to assign it. Trimming removed 2 bases from V and 4 bases from J; junction bases left unmatched: 1. The V gene's germline CDR1 is GEAIGNYY and CDR2 EKD. There are 14 residues in the CDR3. The CDR3 is CACDILGETAQLFF. The CDR3, as DNA: TGTGCCTGTGACATACTGGGGGAGACAGCACAACTCTTCTTT.

There are a few counts of this clone. The TCRdb record carries a much larger clone's protein, which differs from this DNA's translation at residue 11; a read error is the likely cause, and the protein listed here is the DNA translation. The chain has TRDV1 and TRDJ1, with 11 positions matching TRDD3. The CDR3 contains 21 residues. V lost 1 base and J lost 2; bases outside the gene matches: 18. Germline V gene data show CDR1 as TSWWSYY and CDR2 as QGS. Here the CDR3 DNA reads TGTGCTCTTGGGGAACAGGCTTTCAATTGGCCGCTGGGGGATACAACCGATAAACTCATCTTT. Amino acid sequence: CALGEQAFNWPLGDTTDKLIF.

Many counts were recorded for this clone. The TCRdb protein comes from a much larger clone and disagrees with this DNA's translation at residue 14, likely due to a read error; the protein given here is derived from the DNA. CDR3 DNA: TGTGCTCTTGGGGAAGAACTGGGGCTTAGGGCCACCGATGAACTCATCTTT. Its translation: CALGEELGLRATDELIF. The J gene is TRDJ1, the V gene TRDV1; the match to TRDD3 covers 7 bases. The J gene, absent from TCRdb, was called here by matching the DNA to germline. The CDR3 extends over 17 amino acids. Germline V CDR1 and CDR2: TSWWSYY, QGS.

To note about this clone: TCRdb lists the protein of a much larger clone for this DNA, which differs at residue 13, so this is likely a read error; the protein given here is translated from the DNA itself. The chain carries TRDV1 and TRDJ1, with D possibly being TRDD2 (6 bases). Here the J gene was assigned by germline matching of the DNA, as TCRdb has none. This CDR3 region has 21 residues. Germline V gene lookup returns CDR1 TSWWSYY and CDR2 QGS. Trimming cost V 3 bases and J 0 bases, with 29 bases left between them. The CDR3 protein is CALGELCSYNLWRFYTDKLIF. CDR3 DNA sequence: TGTGCTCTTGGGGAGCTTTGCTCCTACAATCTCTGGAGGTTCTACACCGATAAACTCATCTTT.

This clone was picked up a small number of times. A single base is all that separates this from a far larger clone, so a read error is likely. In the same sample, other DNA sequences code for this CDR3. This chain uses TRDV1 with TRDJ1, with 12 bases matching TRDD3. Germline assignment: CDR1 TSWWSYY and CDR2 QGS. The CDR3 covers 20 residues. The CDR3 DNA sequence: TGTGCCCTTGGCCCTATCCCTTCCTCACTACTGGGGGATACTTCGGCGCCACTCATCTTT. Its protein is CALGPIPSSLLGDTSAPLIF.

For this clone: A far larger clone is one nucleotide away, so this likely arose from a read error. The same CDR3 is also encoded by other DNA sequences in this sample. This chain links TRDV2 with TRDJ1; 13 bases are a match to TRDD3. Here the J gene came from matching the DNA to germline, since TCRdb omits it. The CDR3 extends over 19 amino acids. Trimming cost V 3 bases and J 5 bases; bases outside gene matches: 17. From germline, CDR1 is GEAIGNYY and CDR2 EKD. The CDR3 is CACDAATGGYGGYTDKLIF. The CDR3 DNA follows: TGTGCCTGTGACGCCGCTACTGGGGGATACGGGGGGTATACTGATAAACTCATCTTT.

Worth noting for this clone: A far larger clone differs by one base, so this is likely a read error. Within the sample, other DNA sequences also encode this same CDR3. The rearrangement uses TRDV3 and TRDJ1, with 13 positions matching TRDD3. This CDR3 spans 21 amino acids. CDR1 TVYSNPD and CDR2 GDNSRS come from the germline V gene (reference sequence). CDR3 sequence: CASTSSLRYTGGYGYTDKLIF. CDR3 DNA: TGTGCCTCCACATCTTCCTTACGGTACACTGGGGGATACGGTTACACCGATAAACTCATCTTC.

This clone was counted many times. The sample holds other DNA sequences that translate to the same CDR3. J is TRDJ1 and V is TRDV1, with D possibly TRDD2 on 6 matching bases. Trimming took off 3 bases at V and 0 bases at J, with 23 bases between the two ends. The germline gives CDR1 TSWWSYY, CDR2 QGS. The CDR3 contains 19 residues. The chain's CDR3 is CALGDPPFRRAPYTDKLIF. The CDR3, as DNA: TGTGCTCTTGGGGATCCACCCTTCCGTCGGGCCCCGTACACCGATAAACTCATCTTT.

In its sample, this clone ranks as medium-sized. Within the sample, other DNA sequences also encode this same CDR3. The chain joins TRDV3 to TRDJ1; unclear D gene. The CDR3 is 17 residues long. Between the trimmed V and J ends, which lost 1 base and 0 bases, there was a span of 21 bases. Germline loops: CDR1 TVYSNPD, CDR2 GDNSRS (reference sequence). CDR3 nucleotide sequence: TGTGCCTTTAATCCCATCCGGACAACCCCGTACACCGATAAACTCATCTTT. The encoded protein is CAFNPIRTTPYTDKLIF.

In the case of this clone: Only one base separates this from a far larger clonotype, so it likely reflects a read error. This same CDR3 is encoded by further DNA sequences in the sample. The chain joins TRDV2 to TRDJ2; D is possibly TRDD3 (6 bases). Germline CDR1 reads GEAIGNYY; CDR2 reads EKD. This CDR3 is built from 13 residues. The CDR3 is CACDTWGTAQLFF. The CDR3 DNA sequence: TGTGCTTGTGACACCTGGGGGACAGCACAACTCTTCTTT.

This clone was picked up a small number of times. A far more abundant clone sits one base away, making this likely a read error. The same CDR3 arises from other DNA sequences in this sample as well. The chain recombines TRDV2 with TRDJ2; 8 bases agree with TRDD3. Trimming removed 0 bases from V and 0 bases from J; junction bases left unmatched: 17. The length of the CDR3 is 21 residues. The germline V gene encodes CDR1 GEAIGNYY and CDR2 EKD. CDR3 DNA sequence: TGTGCCTGTGACACCGGCACGGTAGCGTACTGGGGGGGCCCTTTGACAGCACAACTCTTCTTT. Translation: CACDTGTVAYWGGPLTAQLFF.

Comment on this clone: This is likely an artifact of a read error, given a far larger clone one base away. Additional DNA sequences in this sample encode the identical CDR3. J is TRDJ1 and V is TRDV1, with 8 bases aligning to TRDD3. In the absence of a J gene in TCRdb, the DNA was matched to germline to assign it here. Germline V gene data show CDR1 as TSWWSYY and CDR2 as QGS. This CDR3 is built from 21 residues. The V and J ends lost 2 bases and 4 bases, in that order; junction bases with no gene match: 24. In nucleotides, the CDR3 is TGTGCTCTTGGGGAATCTCTGTCCTACGGGCCCCTCTGGGGGAGATTCGATAAACTCATCTTT. This encodes CALGESLSYGPLWGRFDKLIF.